Listed below are T cell receptor beta chains from one sample, sequenced in a study of cytomegalovirus exposure and HLA in healthy donors. Profiling relied on immunoSEQ multiplex PCR, and the TCRdb table lists in-frame clones only, not all of them. The sample holds over 200,000 clones, 70% to 90% seen once. Sequenced: PBMCs. The receptors derive from a young woman in good health and CMV-seronegative. Both conserved end residues are part of each CDR3. The order of the fields is J gene, clone size, V gene, D gene, CDR3 protein, CDR3 DNA. D genes are given only for firm matches. Rows give clone size only sometimes, using once, few, many, or a class for an expanded clone.

J: TRBJ2-7
size: few
V: TRBV7-3
D: -
CDR3: CASSLTLDSEQYF
DNA: TGTGCCAGCAGCTTAACGTTAGATTCCGAGCAGTACTTC

J: TRBJ2-3
size: -
V: TRBV28
D: -
CDR3: CASRGQGADTQYF
DNA: TGTGCCAGCAGGGGGCAGGGTGCAGATACGCAGTATTTT

J: TRBJ2-3
size: -
V: TRBV15
D: TRBD1
CDR3: CATSMGQGTDTQYF
DNA: TGTGCCACCAGCATGGGACAGGGGACAGATACGCAGTATTTT

J: TRBJ1-5
size: -
V: TRBV19
D: TRBD1
CDR3: CASSPLDRGNQPQHF
DNA: TGTGCCAGTAGTCCGCTGGACAGGGGAAATCAGCCCCAGCATTTT

J: TRBJ2-3
size: -
V: TRBV29-1
D: -
CDR3: CSGPAFPFPGHSSTDTQYF
DNA: TGCAGCGGCCCGGCTTTCCCCTTTCCGGGACATTCTAGCACAGATACGCAGTATTTT

J: TRBJ1-3
size: -
V: TRBV28
D: TRBD1
CDR3: CASSLPTGQGVNTIYF
DNA: TGTGCCAGCAGTTTGCCGACCGGACAGGGGGTTAACACCATATATTTT

J: TRBJ1-2
size: -
V: TRBV7-9
D: TRBD1
CDR3: CASSFGQGETYGYTF
DNA: TGTGCCAGCAGCTTTGGGCAGGGGGAGACCTATGGCTACACCTTC

J: TRBJ2-1
size: -
V: TRBV28
D: -
CDR3: CASRGAVNEQFF
DNA: TGTGCCAGCAGAGGGGCAGTCAATGAGCAGTTCTTC

J: TRBJ2-1
size: -
V: TRBV9
D: TRBD2
CDR3: CASTGLATNEQFF
DNA: TGTGCCAGCACGGGACTAGCTACAAATGAGCAGTTCTTC

J: TRBJ2-2
size: -
V: TRBV4-1
D: TRBD2
CDR3: CASSHPSGRGTGELFF
DNA: TGCGCCAGCAGCCACCCAAGCGGGAGGGGCACCGGGGAGCTGTTTTTT

J: TRBJ2-2
size: -
V: TRBV15
D: -
CDR3: CATSMSDRGNTGELFF
DNA: TGTGCCACCAGCATGTCTGATAGGGGTAACACCGGGGAGCTGTTTTTT